The clone carrying this TCR beta chain was seen a handful of times. Its specificity is not known. Authors of the study amplified TCR beta CDR3 regions from RNA transcripts. An initial round of RT-PCR targeting the TCR CDR3 relied on the HTBI primer set. TCRdb processed the multiplex PCR reads anew with MiXCR; each CDR3 protein has one entry. The sample yields under 550,000 distinct CDR3 sequences, around 13% seen once. Germline V gene lookup returns CDR1 MNHNS and CDR2 SASEGT. Trimming cost V 3 bases and J 9 bases, with 12 bases left between them. The CDR3 covers 12 residues. The sample belongs to a study of T cells in Graves' hyperthyroidism and ophthalmopathy. The study's findings and limits: Expanded thyroid clonotypes (above 0.001) were mostly also found in blood.

The chain uses TRBV6-1 and TRBJ2-7, with TRBD1 as a possible D gene (5 bases). The receptor comes from a woman in her late teens or twenties with Graves' hyperthyroidism. The source material was blood. The CDR3 nucleotides read TGTGCCAGCAGTGACCCAGGGTTTGGGCAGTACTTC. It is translated as CASSDPGFGQYF.